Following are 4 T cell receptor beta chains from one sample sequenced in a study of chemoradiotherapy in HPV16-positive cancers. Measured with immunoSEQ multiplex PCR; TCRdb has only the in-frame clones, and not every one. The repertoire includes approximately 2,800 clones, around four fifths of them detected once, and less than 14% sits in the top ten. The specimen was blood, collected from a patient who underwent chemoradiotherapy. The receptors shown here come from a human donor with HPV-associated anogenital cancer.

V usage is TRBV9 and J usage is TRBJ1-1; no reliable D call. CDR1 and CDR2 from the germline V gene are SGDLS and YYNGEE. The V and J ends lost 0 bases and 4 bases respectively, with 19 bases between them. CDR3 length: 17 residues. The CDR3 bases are TGTGCCAGCAGCGTAGCTACGCCAGGATATCCGGGCACTGAAGCTTTCTTT. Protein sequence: CASSVATPGYPGTEAFF.

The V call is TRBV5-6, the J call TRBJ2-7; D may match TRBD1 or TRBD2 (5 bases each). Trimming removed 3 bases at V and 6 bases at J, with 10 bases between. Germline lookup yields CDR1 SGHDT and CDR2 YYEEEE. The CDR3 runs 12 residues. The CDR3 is CASSSGTPEQYF. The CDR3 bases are TGTGCCAGCAGCTCGGGGACCCCCGAGCAGTACTTC.

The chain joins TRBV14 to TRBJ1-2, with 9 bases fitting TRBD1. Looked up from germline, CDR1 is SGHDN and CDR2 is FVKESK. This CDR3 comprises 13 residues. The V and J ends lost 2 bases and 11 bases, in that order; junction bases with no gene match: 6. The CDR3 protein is CASSQSRDREYTF. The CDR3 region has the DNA TGTGCCAGCAGCCAAAGCCGGGACAGGGAGTACACCTTC.

The CDR3: CASSSGGAGELFF. DNA of the CDR3: TGTGCCAGCAGTAGCGGGGGGGCCGGGGAGCTGTTTTTT. J is TRBJ2-2 and V is TRBV6-5, with 10 bases matching TRBD2. After removal of 5 bases from V and 6 bases from J, the junction contained 0 bases not matched to a gene. The CDR3 runs to 13 residues. In germline, CDR1 is MNHEY, CDR2 SVGAGI.